Listed below are T cell receptor beta chains from one sample, sequenced in a study of read filtering for tumor transcriptome and immune sequencing. TCRdb analysed the reads with MiXCR anew, one entry per CDR3 protein. This table has 130,000 or so distinct CDR3 sequences, about 13% appearing once. The sequencing sample was made of a population of CD138-negative cells sorted from bone marrow. These receptors were obtained from a donor at least 40 years old with multiple myeloma. Both conserved end residues are trimmed from each CDR3. Fields, in order: J gene, V gene, D gene, CDR3 protein. A D gene is named only where the DNA matches it firmly.

TRBJ1-1 | TRBV6-2/TRBV6-3 | NA | ASSRGGFAEAF
TRBJ1-5 | TRBV12-3/TRBV12-4 | NA | ASSLNYQPQH
TRBJ1-1 | TRBV20-1 | TRBD1 | SARGDRGEAF
TRBJ1-1 | TRBV20-1 | NA | SARGQANTEAF
TRBJ1-6 | TRBV11-3 | TRBD1 | ASSFGQVLSPLH
TRBJ2-1 | TRBV25-1 | NA | ATARLYNEQF
TRBJ2-1 | TRBV7-3 | NA | ASSINQGPYNEQF
TRBJ1-3 | TRBV7-2 | NA | ASSSSSGDTIY
TRBJ2-2 | TRBV10-3 | TRBD2 | AISEPGKGLAGVNTGELF
TRBJ1-2 | TRBV7-3 | NA | ASSPDRSYGYT
TRBJ2-6 | TRBV12-5 | NA | ASARGANVLT